Shown below are 14 T cell receptor beta chains from a single sample sequenced in a study of response to subunit inactivated influenza vaccine. TCRdb ran MiXCR on the RT-PCR reads and lists one entry per CDR3 protein. The sample shows about 700,000 distinct CDR3 sequences, around 14% of them seen only once. The material was PBMCs from blood, obtained around 15 days before vaccination. The receptors were sampled from a man in his forties or fifties who received an inactivated influenza vaccine.

V is TRBV2 and J is TRBJ1-3, with 7 bases aligning to TRBD1. Germline CDR1 SNHLY, CDR2 FYNNEI. This CDR3 is built from 15 residues. V dropped 6 bases and J dropped 8; count of bases not matched to a gene: 13. CDR3 region: CASRKQDRRVDTIYF. In nucleotides, the CDR3 is TGTGCCAGCAGAAAACAGGACAGGAGGGTCGACACCATATATTTT.

The CDR3 loop reads CASSLHMGSSYNEQFF. The CDR3 region has the DNA TGTGCCAGCAGCCTACATATGGGGAGCTCCTACAATGAGCAGTTCTTC. The chain is built from TRBV9 and TRBJ2-1; perhaps TRBD2 as D (5 bases). Germline loops: CDR1 SGDLS, CDR2 YYNGEE. This CDR3 region has 16 residues. Trimming took off 4 bases at V and 0 bases at J, with 14 bases between the two ends.

This clonotype has a handful of counts. The chain employs TRBV27 and TRBJ1-2; no clear D gene. The V end lost 5 bases, the J end lost 13 bases, and 20 bases lay between the germline ends. Germline CDR1 is MNHEY and CDR2 is SMNVEV (reference sequence). The CDR3 spans 13 residues. CDR3 nucleotides: TGTGCCAGCAGTCTAGGTGGGTCCTGGCCTGCCACCTTC. This translates into CASSLGGSWPATF.

This clonotype was seen repeatedly, ten times or more. The gene calls are TRBV29-1 and TRBJ2-3, with 7 bases lining up with TRBD2. The CDR3 runs 12 residues. Germline trimming cut 3 bases from V and 6 bases from J; bases unmatched to any gene: 3. Germline V gene lookup returns CDR1 SQVTM and CDR2 ANQGSEA. As DNA, the CDR3 is TGCAGCGTTGATGCGGGAGTCGATACGCAGTATTTT. Translated, it gives CSVDAGVDTQYF.

The CDR3 protein is CASSPAADRRTGELFF. CDR3 in DNA: TGTGCCAGCAGCCCGGCGGCCGACCGGCGGACCGGGGAGCTGTTTTTT. J is TRBJ2-2 and V is TRBV7-2; D remains unclear. There are 16 residues in the CDR3. The germline V gene encodes CDR1 SGHTA and CDR2 FQGNSA. V dropped 5 bases and J dropped 5 bases, with 18 bases sitting between them.

This clonotype was seen a few times. The V gene is TRBV12-3 or TRBV12-4, the J gene TRBJ1-6, with no clear D. This CDR3 comprises 16 residues. V was cut by 7 bases and J by 6 bases, with 19 bases left in between. The CDR3 DNA reads TGTGCCAGCACCCCTACGTCTCTACGGGGTAATTCACCCCTCCACTTT. Translated, it gives CASTPTSLRGNSPLHF.

The rearrangement links TRBV4-3 to TRBJ2-7; D uncertain. V dropped 0 bases and J dropped 5 bases, with 14 bases sitting between them. The germline V gene has CDR1 LGHNA and CDR2 YSLEER. The CDR3 runs 15 residues. This CDR3 reads CASSQEKDISHEQYF. CDR3 nucleotide sequence: TGCGCCAGCAGCCAAGAAAAAGACATATCCCACGAGCAGTACTTC.

The chain uses TRBV7-6 and TRBJ2-7; 8 bases agree with TRBD2. V dropped 3 bases and J dropped 6; count of bases not matched to a gene: 7. This CDR3 spans 14 amino acids. Germline lookup yields CDR1 SGHVS and CDR2 FNYEAQ. The CDR3 sequence: CASSFGGGRSEQYF. The CDR3 region has the DNA TGTGCCAGCAGCTTTGGCGGGGGGAGGTCCGAGCAGTACTTC. Full variable domain (outside the CDR3, taken from reference TRBV7-6 and TRBJ2-7): GAGVSQSPRYKVTKRGQDVALRCDPISGHVSLYWYRQALGQGPEFLTYFNYEAQQDKSGLPNDRFSAERPEGSISTLTIQRTEQRDSAMYRCASSFGGGRSEQYFGPGTRLTVT.

The chain employs TRBV5-1 and TRBJ2-2; TRBD1 aligns across 11 bases. CDR3 length: 15 residues. Germline trimming cut 4 bases from V and 5 bases from J; bases unmatched to any gene: 4. The V gene's germline CDR1 is SGHRS and CDR2 YFSETQ. As DNA, the CDR3 is TGCGCCAGCAGCCCGGGACAGGGGGAAACCGGGGAGCTGTTTTTT. Translated, it gives CASSPGQGETGELFF.

This clonotype was seen repeatedly, ten times or more. This sequence joins TRBV4-3 and TRBJ2-2; 9 bases agree with TRBD1. Per the germline V gene, CDR1 is LGHNA and CDR2 is YSLEER. The CDR3 contains 16 residues. The V gene end was trimmed by 1 base and the J gene end by 4 bases; junction bases not matched to a gene: 4. CDR3 sequence (DNA): TGCGCCAGCAGCCAAGCGGGACAGGGACTCACCGGGGAGCTGTTTTTT. Protein product: CASSQAGQGLTGELFF.

This clonotype has more than one count but fewer than ten. This chain links TRBV5-1 with TRBJ2-2; 7 nucleotides match TRBD1. Germline loops: CDR1 SGHRS, CDR2 YFSETQ. This CDR3 has 14 amino acids. The V and J ends lost 4 bases and 5 bases, in that order; junction bases with no gene match: 5. As DNA, the CDR3 is TGCGCCAGCAGCGTGGGACAGACTACCGGGGAGCTGTTTTTT. Translating it yields CASSVGQTTGELFF. Using reference TRBV5-1 and TRBJ2-2 for the parts outside the CDR3, the full variable domain is KAGVTQTPRYLIKTRGQQVTLSCSPISGHRSVSWYQQTPGQGLQFLFEYFSETQRNKGNFPGRFSGRQFSNSRSEMNVSTLELGDSALYLCASSVGQTTGELFFGEGSRLTVL.

The gene calls are TRBV7-2 and TRBJ2-2; 9 bases agree with TRBD1. The V gene's germline CDR1 is SGHTA and CDR2 FQGNSA. V was clipped by 0 bases and J by 1 base; unmatched bases: 3. The CDR3 loop spans 17 amino acids. The CDR3 DNA sequence: TGTGCCAGCAGCTTAGCGCTGGACAGGGGGAACACCGGGGAGCTGTTTTTT. This codes for CASSLALDRGNTGELFF.

This clonotype was seen at least ten times. The chain joins TRBV28 to TRBJ1-2, with D possibly matching TRBD1 (5 bases). Per germline, CDR1 MDHEN and CDR2 SYDVKM. V was trimmed by 3 bases and J by 11 bases, leaving 13 bases between them. CDR3 length: 12 residues. Written as DNA, the CDR3 is TGTGCCAGCAGTTTGGGGGGGAGGTCTTACACCTTC. Translating it yields CASSLGGRSYTF.

There are a few counts of this clonotype. The V gene is TRBV6-2 or TRBV6-3, the J gene TRBJ2-5; D perhaps matches TRBD2 (5 bases). The CDR3 contains 17 residues. V gave up 6 bases and J gave up 5 bases, with 25 bases separating them. Germline CDR1 reads MNHEY; CDR2 reads SVGEGT. In DNA form, the CDR3 reads TGTGCCAGCAGCCAAAACCCCGTGAAAATCGGGATGGAGACCCAGTACTTC. This sequence encodes CASSQNPVKIGMETQYF.